This T cell receptor beta chain was recorded in a study of shared clonotypes between healthy human individuals. As for the study in general: The people who gave samples were two women and a few men aged 18 to 49. CD8 memory received one plate per donor, CD8 naive two, CD4 memory three and CD4 naive three.

Researchers divided each subset's genomic DNA evenly across several immunoSEQ plates. Some clones are missing from TCRdb's copy, which holds only in-frame ones; the method was immunoSEQ multiplex PCR. The table shows about 2.4 million clones, with roughly 93% occurring only once. Overall study findings and caveats: Naive subsets tended to show greater estimated richness than memory subsets.

To note about this clone: Its specificity is not known.

Germline values: CDR1 SGHRS, CDR2 YFSETQ. The ends were cut back, 0 bases at V and 4 bases at J, with 10 bases in the middle. The CDR3 loop spans 15 amino acids. This clonotype was obtained from a man aged 18-30 years in good health. Some clones in this sample may be carry-over from other donors' samples. The V gene is TRBV5-1, the J gene TRBJ1-4; no firm D call. The sequencing sample was made of naive CD4+ T cells from PBMCs. The subset here: CD45RA+ positively selected. CDR3 sequence (DNA): TGCGCCAGCAGCTTGGCCCCCAGCTTTAATGAAAAACTGTTTTTT. Translated: CASSLAPSFNEKLFF.